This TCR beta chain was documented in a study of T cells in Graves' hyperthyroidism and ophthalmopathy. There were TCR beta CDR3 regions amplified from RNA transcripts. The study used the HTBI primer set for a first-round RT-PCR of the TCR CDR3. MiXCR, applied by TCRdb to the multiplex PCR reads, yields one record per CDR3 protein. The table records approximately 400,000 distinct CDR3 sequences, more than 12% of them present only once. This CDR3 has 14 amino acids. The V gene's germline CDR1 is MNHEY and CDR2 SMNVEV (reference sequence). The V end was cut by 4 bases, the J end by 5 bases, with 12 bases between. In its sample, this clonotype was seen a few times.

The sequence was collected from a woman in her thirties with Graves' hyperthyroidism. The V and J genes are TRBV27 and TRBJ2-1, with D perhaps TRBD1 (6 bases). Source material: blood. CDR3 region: CASSWGPLNNEQFF. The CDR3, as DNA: TGTGCCAGCAGTTGGGGGCCGTTAAACAATGAGCAGTTCTTC.